This TCR beta chain appears in the sequencing data of a study of cytomegalovirus exposure and HLA in healthy donors. Method: immunoSEQ multiplex PCR; TCRdb's copy keeps in-frame clones and lacks some. The table lists approximately 160,000 clones, around 90% of them singletons. The CDR3 length is 15 residues. The germline V gene has CDR1 ENHRY and CDR2 SYGVKD. V lost 2 bases, J lost 5 bases, and 8 bases stayed unmatched. The specimen was PBMCs. The TCR comes from a woman under 30 in good health and CMV-seropositive. The V and J genes are TRBV10-3 and TRBJ1-1; 7 nucleotides align to TRBD1. The CDR3 is CAISEREGATTEAFF. The CDR3 bases are TGTGCCATCAGTGAGCGGGAGGGGGCGACGACTGAAGCTTTCTTT.